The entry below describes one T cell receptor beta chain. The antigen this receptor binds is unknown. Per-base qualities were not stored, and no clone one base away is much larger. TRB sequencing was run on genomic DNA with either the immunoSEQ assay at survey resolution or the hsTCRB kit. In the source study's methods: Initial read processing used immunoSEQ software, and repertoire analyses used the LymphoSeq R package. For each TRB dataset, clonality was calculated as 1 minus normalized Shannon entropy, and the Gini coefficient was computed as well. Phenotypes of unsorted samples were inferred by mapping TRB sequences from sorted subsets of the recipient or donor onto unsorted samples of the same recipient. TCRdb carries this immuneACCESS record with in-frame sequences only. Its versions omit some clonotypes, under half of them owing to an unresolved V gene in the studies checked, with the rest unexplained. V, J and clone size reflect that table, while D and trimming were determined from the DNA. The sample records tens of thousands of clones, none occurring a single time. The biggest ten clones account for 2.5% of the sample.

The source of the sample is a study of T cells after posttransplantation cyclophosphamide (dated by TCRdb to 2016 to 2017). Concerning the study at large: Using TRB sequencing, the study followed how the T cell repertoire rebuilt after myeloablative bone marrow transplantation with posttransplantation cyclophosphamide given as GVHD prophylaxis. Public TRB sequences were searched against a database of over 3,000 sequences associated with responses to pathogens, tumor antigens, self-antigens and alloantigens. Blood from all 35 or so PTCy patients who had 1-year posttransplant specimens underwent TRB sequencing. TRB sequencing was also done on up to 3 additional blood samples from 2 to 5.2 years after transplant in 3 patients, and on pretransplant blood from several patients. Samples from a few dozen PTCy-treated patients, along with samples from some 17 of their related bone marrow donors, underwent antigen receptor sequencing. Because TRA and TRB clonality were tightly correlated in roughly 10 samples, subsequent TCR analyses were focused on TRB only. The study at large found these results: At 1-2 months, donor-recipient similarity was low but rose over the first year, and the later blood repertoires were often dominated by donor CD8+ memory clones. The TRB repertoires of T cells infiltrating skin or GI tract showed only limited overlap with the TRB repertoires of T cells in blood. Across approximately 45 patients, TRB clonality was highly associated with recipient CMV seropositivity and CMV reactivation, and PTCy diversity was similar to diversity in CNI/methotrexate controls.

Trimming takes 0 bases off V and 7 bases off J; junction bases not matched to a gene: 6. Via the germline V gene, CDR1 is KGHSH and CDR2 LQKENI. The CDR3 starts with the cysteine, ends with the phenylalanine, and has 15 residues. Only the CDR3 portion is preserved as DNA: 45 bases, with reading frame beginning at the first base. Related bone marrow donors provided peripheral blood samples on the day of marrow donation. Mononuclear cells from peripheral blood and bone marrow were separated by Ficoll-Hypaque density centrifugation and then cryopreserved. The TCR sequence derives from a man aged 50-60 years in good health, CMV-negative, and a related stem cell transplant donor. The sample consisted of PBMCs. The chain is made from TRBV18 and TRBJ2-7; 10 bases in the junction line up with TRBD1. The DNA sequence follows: TGTGCCAGCTCACCACCGGACAGGGGGTCGGCGGAGCAGTACTTC. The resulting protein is CASSPPDRGSAEQYF.